The 25 T cell receptor beta chains below all came from one sample that was sequenced in a study of T cell responses to AZD1222 COVID-19 vaccine. Using immunoSEQ multiplex PCR, the repertoire was profiled, and TCRdb retains in-frame clones only, with some absent. This table holds 60,000 to 70,000 clones, about 85% found once. The sequencing used peripheral blood, collected on day 0 of AZD1222 vaccination. These receptor sequences come from an adult in good health.

This rearrangement joins TRBV19 to TRBJ2-4; D is possibly TRBD2 (6 bases). The V and J ends lost 5 bases and 7 bases respectively, with 15 bases between them. This CDR3 is built from 14 residues. In germline, CDR1 is LNHDA, CDR2 SQIVND (reference sequence). The CDR3 is CASSAGHRGNIQYF. CDR3 bases: TGTGCCAGTAGTGCCGGACACCGGGGGAACATTCAGTACTTC. Full variable domain (missing parts from reference TRBV19 and TRBJ2-4): DGGITQSPKYLFRKEGQNVTLSCEQNLNHDAMYWYRQDPGQGLRLIYYSQIVNDFQKGDIAEGYSVSREKKESFPLTVTSAQKNPTAFYLCASSAGHRGNIQYFGAGTRLSVL.

This chain connects TRBV27 to TRBJ1-1, with TRBD1 as a possible D gene (6 bases). The V gene lost 2 bases and the J gene lost 5 bases, with 21 bases spanning the gap. The CDR3 covers 17 residues. CDR1 and CDR2 from the germline V gene are MNHEY and SMNVEV (reference sequence). The CDR3 reads CASSLKASTGSLTEAFF. CDR3 bases: TGTGCCAGCAGTTTAAAGGCATCGACAGGCTCCCTGACTGAAGCTTTCTTT.

This rearrangement joins TRBV10-3 to TRBJ2-5, with TRBD2 matching over 10 bases. The trim removed 5 bases at V and 9 bases at J, leaving 3 bases unmatched. This CDR3 has 12 residues. Looked up from germline, CDR1 is ENHRY and CDR2 is SYGVKD. The CDR3 spells CAISISGGAQYF. The CDR3, as DNA: TGTGCCATCAGTATCAGCGGGGGGGCCCAGTACTTC.

V gene TRBV6-5 combines with J gene TRBJ2-5, with TRBD1 identical over 7 bases. Germline trimming cut 2 bases from V and 2 bases from J; bases unmatched to any gene: 2. CDR3 length: 14 amino acids. Germline V gives CDR1 MNHEY, CDR2 SVGAGI. Here the CDR3 reads CASSYTRGQETQYF. CDR3 in DNA: TGTGCCAGCAGTTACACCAGGGGGCAAGAGACCCAGTACTTC.

The chain has TRBV6-1 and TRBJ1-4; 9 bases match TRBD1. The CDR3 runs 17 residues. V shed 3 bases and J 5 bases; nucleotides not matched to a gene: 10. Germline V gene sequence: CDR1 MNHNS, CDR2 SASEGT. The CDR3 spells CASSEGDRARGNEKLFF. CDR3 in DNA: TGTGCCAGCAGTGAGGGGGACAGGGCGAGGGGGAATGAAAAACTGTTTTTT.

This chain uses TRBV7-3 with TRBJ2-5; D is possibly TRBD1 or TRBD2 (5 bases each). CDR1 SGHTA and CDR2 FQGTGA come from the germline V gene. The CDR3 runs 15 residues. V was clipped by 4 bases and J by 1 base, with 13 bases between them. The CDR3 spells CASSSTGRIQETQYF. The CDR3 DNA follows: TGTGCCAGCAGCTCAACGGGACGGATCCAAGAGACCCAGTACTTC.

The chain is built from TRBV12-3 or TRBV12-4 and TRBJ1-5; TRBD1 might be the D (6 bases). This CDR3 spans 13 amino acids. Trimming removed 3 bases at V and 5 bases at J, with 8 bases between. The CDR3 here is CASSLSGDQPQHF. The CDR3 nucleotides read TGTGCCAGCAGTTTGTCAGGGGATCAGCCCCAGCATTTT.

The rearrangement links TRBV5-1 to TRBJ1-4, with D possibly being TRBD1 (5 bases). Germline CDR1 SGHRS, CDR2 YFSETQ. The length of the CDR3 is 14 residues. The V gene lost 0 bases and the J gene lost 10 bases, with 13 bases spanning the gap. CDR3 DNA sequence: TGCGCCAGCAGCTTGGCCGGGACCGAAGGAAAACTGTTTTTT. Translation gives CASSLAGTEGKLFF. The full variable domain, completed using reference TRBV5-1 and TRBJ1-4, is KAGVTQTPRYLIKTRGQQVTLSCSPISGHRSVSWYQQTPGQGLQFLFEYFSETQRNKGNFPGRFSGRQFSNSRSEMNVSTLELGDSALYLCASSLAGTEGKLFFGSGTQLSVL.

The chain employs TRBV6-1 and TRBJ1-1; 10 bases align to TRBD1. This CDR3 comprises 16 residues. Per the germline V gene, CDR1 is MNHNS and CDR2 is SASEGT. V trimming: 0 bases; J trimming: 7 bases; junction bases outside the gene matches: 8. The DNA of the CDR3 is TGTGCCAGCAGTGAAGCGCCCGGGACAGGGGTAAATGAAGCTTTCTTT. Its protein product is CASSEAPGTGVNEAFF.

The chain employs TRBV6-1 and TRBJ1-6, with D perhaps matching TRBD1 (6 bases). Trimming shortened V by 1 base and J by 7 bases, and 14 bases separated the two germline ends. Germline V gives CDR1 MNHNS, CDR2 SASEGT. This CDR3 has 16 residues. The CDR3 DNA reads as TGTGCCAGCAGTGAAGTCGGGGGCTCTAACAATTCACCCCTCCACTTT. This translates into CASSEVGGSNNSPLHF.

This chain links TRBV5-6 with TRBJ1-2; D unclear. Germline V gene sequence: CDR1 SGHDT, CDR2 YYEEEE. CDR3 length: 14 residues. Trimming took off 3 bases at V and 4 bases at J, with 13 bases between the two ends. DNA for the CDR3: TGTGCCAGCAGCTGGGCCGGGCAGATCTATGGCTACACCTTC. Translation: CASSWAGQIYGYTF.

The chain couples TRBV2 to TRBJ2-2; D call uncertain. V was shortened by 5 bases and J by 7 bases, with 11 bases between the two germline ends. Per germline, CDR1 SNHLY and CDR2 FYNNEI. The CDR3 totals 13 residues. The CDR3 sequence: CASSITEFGELFF. The CDR3, as DNA: TGTGCCAGCAGTATTACTGAGTTCGGGGAGCTGTTTTTT.

The rearrangement joins TRBV13 to TRBJ2-3; D is perhaps TRBD2 (5 bases). Germline CDR1 is PRHDT and CDR2 is FYEKMQ (reference sequence). This CDR3 is built from 16 residues. Between the trimmed V and J ends, which lost 5 bases and 5 bases, there was a span of 20 bases. This CDR3 is CASSPRRNPPGDTQYF. The CDR3 nucleotides read TGTGCCAGCAGCCCCAGGAGGAATCCCCCAGGAGATACGCAGTATTTT.

This clone came up a few times. The chain carries TRBV6-5 and TRBJ2-7; possibly TRBD2 for D (5 bases). The CDR3 has 13 residues. Germline V gene data show CDR1 as MNHEY and CDR2 as SVGAGI. V lost 6 bases and J lost 1, with 10 bases in between. In nucleotides, the CDR3 is TGTGCCAGCAGGAAGAGCGGATCCTACGAGCAGTACTTC. The encoded protein is CASRKSGSYEQYF.

This clone was counted a single time. The J gene is TRBJ2-2, the V gene TRBV5-4; 7 nucleotides agree with TRBD2. The germline gives CDR1 SGHNT, CDR2 YYREEE (reference sequence). Trimming took 4 bases from V and 7 from J; bases not matched to a gene: 7. The CDR3 runs to 14 residues. CDR3 sequence (DNA): TGTGCCAGCAGCGGCGGGAGAAACGGCGGGGAGCTGTTTTTT. Translated, it gives CASSGGRNGGELFF.

The rearrangement links TRBV11-1 to TRBJ2-5; 11 bases fit TRBD2. Germline V gene lookup returns CDR1 SGHAT and CDR2 FQDESV (reference sequence). The CDR3 totals 16 residues. The V segment lost 1 base and the J segment 4 bases; nucleotides outside the gene matches: 5. CDR3 nucleotides: TGTGCCAGCAGCTTAGGAGCTCTAGCGGGGGGAGAGACCCAGTACTTC. It encodes CASSLGALAGGETQYF.

The rearrangement joins TRBV6-6 to TRBJ1-2; D call uncertain. Germline CDR1 is MNHNY and CDR2 is SVGAGI (reference sequence). V gave up 0 bases and J gave up 8 bases, with 4 bases separating them. The CDR3 runs to 11 residues. The CDR3 loop is CASSYSSGYTF. The CDR3 DNA reads as TGTGCCAGCAGTTACTCGAGCGGCTACACCTTC.

The chain links TRBV6-6 to TRBJ2-3; D uncertain. The germline V and J ends were trimmed by 6 bases and 0 bases, with 4 bases remaining between them. CDR3 length: 12 residues. Germline lookup yields CDR1 MNHNY and CDR2 SVGAGI (reference sequence). The CDR3 protein is CASSSSTDTQYF. CDR3 DNA: TGTGCCAGCAGCTCTAGCACAGATACGCAGTATTTT.

A few counts support this clone. The V call is TRBV5-1, the J call TRBJ2-5, with 11 bases that match TRBD1. The CDR3 length is 16 residues. With V trimmed by 4 bases and J by 4 bases, 9 bases remained unmatched. Germline values: CDR1 SGHRS, CDR2 YFSETQ. The chain's CDR3 is CASSLIGQGAGETQYF. DNA for the CDR3: TGCGCCAGCAGCCTAATAGGACAGGGGGCGGGAGAGACCCAGTACTTC.

This chain links TRBV5-3 with TRBJ2-7, with TRBD1 matching over 7 bases. TRBV5-3 is reported as an ORF; its role is uncertain. The V and J ends lost 7 bases and 5 bases, in that order; junction bases with no gene match: 12. The CDR3 is 14 residues long. CDR3 sequence reads: CARAPDRDVNEQYF. For the CDR3, the DNA is TGTGCCAGAGCCCCCGACAGGGATGTAAACGAGCAGTACTTC.

This clone was counted once. The V and J genes are TRBV30 and TRBJ2-7; D might be TRBD2 (7 bases). Trimming shortened V by 5 bases and J by 2 bases, and 19 bases separated the two germline ends. CDR3 size: 15 residues. Looked up from germline, CDR1 is GTSNPN and CDR2 is SVGIG (reference sequence). The CDR3 nucleotides are TGTGCCTGGGGGAGGGGGGCGTCACGACCCTACGAGCAGTACTTC. It encodes CAWGRGASRPYEQYF.

The V and J genes are TRBV19 and TRBJ1-5; D remains unclear. Germline CDR1 is LNHDA and CDR2 is SQIVND (reference sequence). The CDR3 is made up of 12 amino acids. V was pared by 5 bases and J by 4 bases, with 6 bases between. The CDR3 DNA sequence: TGTGCCAGTAGTTTGGTAAATCAGCCCCAGCATTTT. Translating gives CASSLVNQPQHF.

V usage is TRBV7-3 and J usage is TRBJ2-3, with 12 bases fitting TRBD2. Germline assignment: CDR1 SGHTA and CDR2 FQGTGA. The length of the CDR3 is 18 residues. V dropped 1 base and J dropped 1; count of bases not matched to a gene: 6. The CDR3 loop is CASSLMSTSGGRTDTQYF. The CDR3 bases are TGTGCCAGCAGCTTAATGTCGACTAGCGGGGGTCGCACAGATACGCAGTATTTT.

This CDR3 reads CASSLVGRGGLNTEAFF. Here the CDR3 DNA reads TGTGCCAGCAGCTTAGTTGGCAGGGGAGGGCTGAACACTGAAGCTTTCTTT. The chain is built from TRBV11-2 and TRBJ1-1, with D possibly matching TRBD1 (6 bases). CDR1 is SGHAT, CDR2 FQNNGV, per germline. The V end was cut by 1 base, the J end by 0 bases, with 15 bases between. This CDR3 contains 17 residues.

The chain carries TRBV5-1 and TRBJ2-1; 11 bases match TRBD2. J lost 8 bases, V lost 2 bases, and 6 bases had no gene match. This CDR3 contains 15 residues. Germline V gene lookup returns CDR1 SGHRS and CDR2 YFSETQ. Here the CDR3 reads CASSFSGGAFDEQFF. DNA for the CDR3: TGCGCCAGCAGCTTTAGCGGGGGGGCCTTTGATGAGCAGTTCTTC.